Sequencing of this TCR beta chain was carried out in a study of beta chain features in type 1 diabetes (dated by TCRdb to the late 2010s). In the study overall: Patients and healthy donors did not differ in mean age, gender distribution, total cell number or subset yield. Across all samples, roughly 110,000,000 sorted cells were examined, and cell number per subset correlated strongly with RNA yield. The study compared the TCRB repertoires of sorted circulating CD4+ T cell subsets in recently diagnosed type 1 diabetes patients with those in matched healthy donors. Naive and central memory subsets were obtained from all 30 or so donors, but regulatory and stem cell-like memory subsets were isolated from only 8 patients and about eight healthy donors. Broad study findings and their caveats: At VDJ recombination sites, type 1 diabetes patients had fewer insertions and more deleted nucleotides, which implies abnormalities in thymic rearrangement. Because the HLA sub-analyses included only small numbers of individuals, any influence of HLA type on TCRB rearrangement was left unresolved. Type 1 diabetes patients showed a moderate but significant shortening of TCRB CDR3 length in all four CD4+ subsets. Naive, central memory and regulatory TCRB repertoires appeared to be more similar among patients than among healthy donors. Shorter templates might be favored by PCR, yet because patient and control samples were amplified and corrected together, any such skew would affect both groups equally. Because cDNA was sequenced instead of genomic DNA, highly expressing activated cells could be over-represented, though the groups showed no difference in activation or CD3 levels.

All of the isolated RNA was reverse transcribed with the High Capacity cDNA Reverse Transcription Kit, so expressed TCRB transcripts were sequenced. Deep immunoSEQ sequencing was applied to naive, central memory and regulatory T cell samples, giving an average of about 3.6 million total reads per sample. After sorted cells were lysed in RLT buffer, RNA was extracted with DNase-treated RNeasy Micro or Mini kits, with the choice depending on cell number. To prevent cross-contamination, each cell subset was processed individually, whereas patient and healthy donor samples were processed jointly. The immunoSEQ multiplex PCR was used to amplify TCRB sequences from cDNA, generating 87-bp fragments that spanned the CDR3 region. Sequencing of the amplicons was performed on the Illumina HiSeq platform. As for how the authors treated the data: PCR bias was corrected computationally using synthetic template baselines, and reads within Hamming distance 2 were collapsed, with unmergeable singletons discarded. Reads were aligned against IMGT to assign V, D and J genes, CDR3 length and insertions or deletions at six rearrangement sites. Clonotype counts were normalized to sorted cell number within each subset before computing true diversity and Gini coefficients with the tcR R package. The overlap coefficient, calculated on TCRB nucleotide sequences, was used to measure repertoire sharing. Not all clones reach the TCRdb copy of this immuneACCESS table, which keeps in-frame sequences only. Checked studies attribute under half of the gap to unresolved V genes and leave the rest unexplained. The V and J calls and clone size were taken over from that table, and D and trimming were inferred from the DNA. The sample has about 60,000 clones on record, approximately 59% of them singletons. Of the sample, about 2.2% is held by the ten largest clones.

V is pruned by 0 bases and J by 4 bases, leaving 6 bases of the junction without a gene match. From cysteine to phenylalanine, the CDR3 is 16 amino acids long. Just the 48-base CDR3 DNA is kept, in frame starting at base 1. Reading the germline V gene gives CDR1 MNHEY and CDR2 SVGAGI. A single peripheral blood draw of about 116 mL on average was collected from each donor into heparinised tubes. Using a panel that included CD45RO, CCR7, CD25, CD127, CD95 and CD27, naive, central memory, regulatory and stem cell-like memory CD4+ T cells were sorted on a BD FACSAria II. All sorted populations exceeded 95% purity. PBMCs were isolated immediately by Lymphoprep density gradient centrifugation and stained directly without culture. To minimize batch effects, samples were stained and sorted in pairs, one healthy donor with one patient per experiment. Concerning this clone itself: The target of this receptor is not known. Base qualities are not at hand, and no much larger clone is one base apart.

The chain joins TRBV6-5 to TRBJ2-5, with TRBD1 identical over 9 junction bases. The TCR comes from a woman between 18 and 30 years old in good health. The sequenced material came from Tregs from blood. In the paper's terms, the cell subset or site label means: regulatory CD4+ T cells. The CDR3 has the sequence CASSYSLQGAGETQYF. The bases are TGTGCCAGCAGTTACTCGCTACAGGGGGCTGGAGAGACCCAGTACTTC.